These T cell receptor beta chains were read from a single sample in a study of CD4+ T cells in melanoma. Assay: immunoSEQ multiplex PCR; the TCRdb copy retains only in-frame clones and omits some. The sample lists about 120,000 clones; 80% to 95% were seen once. The sequenced material came from peripheral blood. Every receptor here comes from a human donor with melanoma. The CDR3 runs from the conserved cysteine through the conserved F or W. Fields, in order: D gene, J gene, clone size, V gene, CDR3 protein, CDR3 DNA. A D gene is named only where the DNA matches it firmly. Some rows have no size entry. The others give once, few or many, or a class for an expanded clone.

>.|TRBJ2-2|.|TRBV21-1
CASSKGGRAYTGELFF
TGTGCCAGCAGCAAGGGCGGGAGGGCCTACACCGGGGAGCTGTTTTTT
>TRBD1|TRBJ1-1|.|TRBV27
CASSLRQGAAMNTEAFF
TGTGCCAGCAGTTTACGACAGGGGGCGGCGATGAACACTGAAGCTTTCTTT
>.|TRBJ2-3|.|TRBV5-8
CARNTDTQYF
TGTGCCAGAAACACAGATACGCAGTATTTT
>.|TRBJ1-1|.|TRBV6-6
CASSYSGGKGTEAFF
TGTGCCAGCAGTTACTCGGGCGGTAAGGGCACTGAAGCTTTCTTT
>TRBD1|TRBJ1-5|.|TRBV6-6
CASRDTGGGNQPQHF
TGTGCCAGCAGAGATACAGGGGGCGGCAATCAGCCCCAGCATTTT
>.|TRBJ2-7|.|TRBV5-1
CASSQALESEQYF
TGCGCCAGCAGCCAGGCCCTGGAAAGCGAGCAGTACTTC
>.|TRBJ2-2|.|TRBV4-3
CASSQDLGADTGELFF
TGCGCCAGCAGCCAAGATCTGGGGGCGGACACCGGGGAGCTGTTTTTT
>.|TRBJ2-7|.|TRBV29-1
CSVAPTGNTYEQYF
TGCAGCGTTGCCCCCACAGGGAATACCTACGAGCAGTACTTC
>TRBD2|TRBJ2-7|.|TRBV7-6
CASSFAPGLAGITYEQYF
TGTGCCAGCAGCTTCGCTCCGGGACTAGCGGGGATAACCTACGAGCAGTACTTC
>.|TRBJ1-4|.|TRBV28
CASSGSETGSNEKLFF
TGTGCCAGCAGTGGATCGGAAACGGGGTCCAATGAAAAACTGTTTTTT
>.|TRBJ2-1|.|TRBV7-6
CASRARRAGGNEQFF
TGTGCCAGCAGGGCACGGAGGGCCGGTGGGAATGAGCAGTTCTTC
>.|TRBJ2-4|.|TRBV4-3
CASSQVQPQGSKNIQYF
TGCGCCAGCAGCCAAGTTCAGCCCCAGGGGTCCAAAAACATTCAGTACTTC
>.|TRBJ1-1|.|TRBV7-6
CASSVLAEAFF
TGTGCCAGCAGCGTACTAGCTGAAGCTTTCTTT
>TRBD2|TRBJ2-1|.|TRBV4-2
CASSQGTSGGGEQFF
TGTGCCAGCAGCCAAGGGACTAGCGGGGGTGGTGAGCAGTTCTTC
>.|TRBJ2-3|.|TRBV19
CASSSGGTSTDTQYF
TGTGCCAGTAGTAGCGGAGGGACTAGCACAGATACGCAGTATTTT
>TRBD1|TRBJ1-4|.|TRBV28
CASSSIGTGYEKLFF
TGTGCCAGCAGTTCCATCGGGACAGGGTATGAAAAACTGTTTTTT
>.|TRBJ2-6|.|TRBV9
CASSVLGTISGANVLTF
TGTGCCAGCAGCGTATTAGGGACGATCTCTGGGGCCAACGTCCTGACTTTC
>TRBD2|TRBJ2-7|.|TRBV29-1
CSVNRQGSGQDHEQYF
TGCAGCGTTAATCGGCAGGGTAGCGGGCAGGACCACGAGCAGTACTTC
>TRBD2|TRBJ2-7|.|TRBV2
CASGGREWAYEQYF
TGTGCCAGCGGAGGGCGGGAGTGGGCCTACGAGCAGTACTTC
>TRBD1|TRBJ1-1|.|TRBV14
CASSQGGQGRATEAFF
TGTGCCAGCAGCCAGGGGGGACAGGGAAGGGCCACTGAAGCTTTCTTT
>.|TRBJ2-1|.|TRBV28
CASSLGQGYDEQFF
TGTGCCAGCAGTTTGGGGCAGGGCTACGATGAGCAGTTCTTC
>.|TRBJ1-5|few|TRBV7-9
CASSLVGGAQPQHF
TGTGCCAGCAGCTTAGTCGGAGGGGCTCAGCCCCAGCATTTT
>.|TRBJ2-2|once|TRBV10-1
CASSEGTLNTGELFF
TGCGCCAGCAGTGAAGGCACCTTGAACACCGGGGAGCTGTTTTTT
>TRBD1|TRBJ2-7|.|TRBV11-2
CASSRTKTGASYEQYF
TGTGCCAGCAGCCGTACTAAGACAGGGGCGTCCTACGAGCAGTACTTC
>.|TRBJ1-4|.|TRBV7-9
CASSFQPGQSGVGEKLFF
TGTGCCAGCAGCTTTCAGCCAGGACAGTCCGGAGTGGGGGAAAAACTGTTTTTT
>.|TRBJ2-3|.|TRBV19
CASSYTVSYPGYF
TGTGCCAGTAGTTATACAGTTTCTTACCCAGGGTATTTT
>.|TRBJ2-2|.|TRBV5-1
CASSFRSQGTGELFF
TGCGCCAGCAGCTTTCGGTCTCAGGGAACCGGGGAGCTGTTTTTT
>.|TRBJ1-6|.|TRBV19
CARTGGRYSPLHF
TGTGCCAGAACCGGGGGGCGGTATTCACCCCTCCACTTT
>TRBD1|TRBJ2-3|.|TRBV10-3
CAISAAPGQTSTDTQYF
TGTGCCATCAGTGCCGCACCGGGACAGACTAGCACAGATACGCAGTATTTT
>TRBD2|TRBJ2-2|.|TRBV7-3
CASSPGMGREGFTGELFF
TGTGCCAGCAGCCCCGGAATGGGGCGGGAGGGGTTCACCGGGGAGCTGTTTTTT
>TRBD1|TRBJ2-1|once|TRBV10-3
CAISADRGGIEQFF
TGTGCCATCAGTGCTGACAGGGGGGGTATTGAGCAGTTCTTC
>.|TRBJ2-7|.|TRBV9
CASSPHPPSRFQPYEQYF
TGTGCCAGCAGCCCCCACCCCCCTAGCAGGTTTCAACCCTACGAGCAGTACTTC
>.|TRBJ1-1|.|TRBV10-3
CAISESVRGRTEAFF
TGTGCCATCAGTGAGTCCGTTCGGGGGAGGACTGAAGCTTTCTTT
>.|TRBJ1-6|.|TRBV4-1
CASSQVPHSYNSPLHF
TGCGCCAGCAGCCAAGTTCCTCACTCCTATAATTCACCCCTCCACTTT
>TRBD1|TRBJ1-5|.|TRBV28
CASSPPTGGDQPQHF
TGTGCCAGCAGTCCACCGACAGGGGGGGATCAGCCCCAGCATTTT
>.|TRBJ1-1|.|TRBV7-9
CASSPRRGLGTEAFF
TGTGCCAGCAGCCCCCGGCGGGGGTTGGGCACTGAAGCTTTCTTT
>.|TRBJ2-5|.|TRBV5-8
CASSLWSQGTGETQYF
TGTGCCAGCAGCTTGTGGTCCCAGGGGACGGGGGAGACCCAGTACTTC
>TRBD2|TRBJ2-3|.|TRBV27
CASSSTAILAGGQYF
TGTGCCAGCAGTTCCACCGCCATCTTAGCGGGGGGCCAGTATTTT
>.|TRBJ1-5|.|TRBV28
CASSFGVGQPQHF
TGTGCCAGCAGTTTCGGGGTTGGTCAGCCCCAGCATTTT
>.|TRBJ2-7|.|TRBV23-1
CASSPMRTERGYEQYF
TGCGCCAGCAGTCCGATGCGGACAGAACGGGGCTACGAGCAGTACTTC
>TRBD1|TRBJ2-1|.|TRBV7-3
CASSFRGKANEQFF
TGTGCCAGCAGCTTCAGGGGGAAGGCCAATGAGCAGTTCTTC
>TRBD2|TRBJ2-3|.|TRBV18
CASSPRGLAGGNTQYF
TGTGCCAGCTCACCACGAGGGCTAGCGGGAGGAAATACGCAGTATTTT
>TRBD1|TRBJ2-7|.|TRBV6-1
CASPKPGQALEQYF
TGTGCCAGCCCCAAACCGGGACAGGCTCTGGAGCAGTACTTC
>.|TRBJ2-5|.|TRBV27
CASSSTWGYQETQYF
TGTGCCAGCAGTTCCACGTGGGGATACCAAGAGACCCAGTACTTC
>TRBD1|TRBJ2-7|.|TRBV19
CASSARDSLPYEQYF
TGTGCCAGTAGTGCTCGGGACAGCCTACCCTACGAGCAGTACTTC
>TRBD2|TRBJ2-3|.|TRBV18
CASSPGTSGGADTQYF
TGTGCCAGCTCACCCGGGACTAGCGGGGGGGCAGATACGCAGTATTTT
>TRBD1|TRBJ2-3|.|TRBV4-1
CASSSPAQGATDTQYF
TGCGCCAGCAGCTCCCCGGCACAGGGGGCAACAGATACGCAGTATTTT
>.|TRBJ2-2|.|TRBV11-3
CASSSTGELFF
TGTGCCAGCAGCTCCACCGGGGAGCTGTTTTTT
>.|TRBJ1-3|.|TRBV30
CAWSVSGNTIYF
TGTGCCTGGAGTGTGTCCGGAAACACCATATATTTT